This TCR beta chain was sequenced during a study of T cells in Graves' hyperthyroidism and ophthalmopathy. About the research overall: Blood from the periphery was taken at initial diagnosis, before any treatment. Findings and limits, study-wide: With a median lead of approximately 6.4 months before onset, the model predicted ophthalmopathy. Patients with ophthalmopathy were separated from those with stable hyperthyroidism by a 13 V-J model.

This clonotype was counted at least ten times. Antigen specificity is unknown. For the diagnoses, clinical symptoms, serum thyroxine and TRAb, thyroid ultrasound and orbital computed tomography were used. Template material for amplifying TCR beta CDR3 regions consisted of RNA transcripts. The study used the HTBI primer set for a first-round RT-PCR of the TCR CDR3. TCRdb re-called the multiplex PCR reads through MiXCR, storing one row per CDR3 protein. The sample gives more than 350,000 distinct CDR3 sequences, about 16% of which show up once; approximately 20% is in the top ten. The CDR3 contains 13 residues. Trimming removed 0 bases from V and 7 bases from J, with 12 bases in between. Germline assignment: CDR1 DFQATT and CDR2 SNEGSKA (reference sequence).

This TCR derives from a woman aged 55-75 years with Graves' ophthalmopathy. Sample: blood. The chain joins TRBV20-1 to TRBJ1-1; no reliable D call. This CDR3 reads CSARDLGFGEAFF. For the CDR3, the DNA is TGCAGTGCTAGAGATTTGGGGTTCGGTGAAGCTTTCTTT.